A single sample is the source of the 20 T cell receptor beta chains below, sequenced in a study of OX40 agonist ivuxolimab in advanced cancers. TCRdb's table, derived via immunoSEQ multiplex PCR, lists solely in-frame clones and lacks some. The sample holds tens of thousands of clones; around nine tenths are singletons and the top ten take around 1.6%. Sequencing used CD4+ or CD8+ T cells sorted from blood, obtained in a trial of the OX40 agonist ivuxolimab. These receptors were taken from an adult with an advanced solid tumor such as melanoma, head and neck, liver or kidney cancer.

CDR3 nucleotide sequence: TGCAGCGTTGGCGGGGGAGAGACCAACTACGAGCAGTACTTC. As protein: CSVGGGETNYEQYF. V gene TRBV29-1 combines with J gene TRBJ2-7; 7 nucleotides line up with TRBD2. CDR3 size: 14 residues. The J segment lost 3 bases and the V segment lost 4 bases, leaving 9 bases of the junction unmatched. Germline V CDR1 and CDR2: SQVTM, ANQGSEA.

V usage is TRBV6-5 and J usage is TRBJ2-1; D is ambiguous. V was shortened by 6 bases and J by 2 bases, with 11 bases between the two germline ends. The CDR3 extends over 14 amino acids. Germline V gene data show CDR1 as MNHEY and CDR2 as SVGAGI. CDR3 sequence reads: CASRDASPYNEQFF. In DNA, the CDR3 is TGTGCCAGCAGGGACGCCTCGCCCTACAATGAGCAGTTCTTC.

This chain joins TRBV19 and TRBJ1-4; maybe TRBD1 (6 bases). Germline CDR1 reads LNHDA; CDR2 reads SQIVND (reference sequence). Trimming pared 6 bases from V and 4 bases from J, leaving 15 bases between. The CDR3 has 15 residues. Here the CDR3 reads CASSEPGQLNEKLFF. CDR3 DNA: TGTGCCAGTAGCGAACCCGGACAGCTTAATGAAAAACTGTTTTTT.

This rearrangement joins TRBV19 to TRBJ2-5; D is possibly TRBD1 or TRBD2 (6 bases each). V lost 6 bases to trimming and J lost 0 bases, with 14 bases between them. Germline values: CDR1 LNHDA, CDR2 SQIVND (reference sequence). The CDR3 length is 15 residues. This CDR3 is CASRGKGDYQETQYF. Here the CDR3 DNA reads TGTGCCAGTAGGGGGAAGGGGGACTACCAAGAGACCCAGTACTTC.

The rearrangement links TRBV10-3 to TRBJ2-5; TRBD1 matches 8 bases. The J call may not be correct, given that the DNA end is closer to TRBJ2-7. This CDR3 comprises 16 residues. Germline CDR1 reads ENHRY; CDR2 reads SYGVKD. The CDR3 spells CAIRAATGVSSYEQYF. CDR3 bases: TGTGCCATCAGGGCGGCGACAGGGGTGAGCTCCTACGAGCAGTACTTC.

The chain couples TRBV6-4 to TRBJ2-2, with D possibly being TRBD2 (8 bases). The CDR3 covers 15 residues. Trimming left V 9 bases short and J 4 bases short, with 18 bases between. CDR1 and CDR2 from the germline V gene are MRHNA and SNTAGT. The DNA for the CDR3 is TGTGCCAGTTCACGGGAGGGGGCGCCCACCGGGGAGCTGTTTTTT. Its protein product is CASSREGAPTGELFF.

This clone appeared once. The genes are TRBV4-1 and TRBJ2-5; D may be TRBD2 (5 bases). V lost 1 base to trimming and J lost 1 base, with 7 bases between them. CDR1 is MGHRA, CDR2 YSYEKL, per germline. CDR3 length: 14 amino acids. CDR3 sequence: CASSQVDFQETQYF. The CDR3 DNA is TGCGCCAGCAGCCAAGTGGACTTCCAAGAGACCCAGTACTTC.

This clone was detected only once. The gene calls are TRBV5-1 and TRBJ2-3, with TRBD2 identical over 7 bases. The CDR3 covers 16 residues. V lost 4 bases and J lost 0; bases outside the gene matches: 8. Germline CDR1 reads SGHRS; CDR2 reads YFSETQ. The CDR3 sequence is CASSAGGSQSTDTQYF. The CDR3 region has the DNA TGCGCCAGCAGCGCGGGCGGGAGCCAAAGCACAGATACGCAGTATTTT. Combining the CDR3 with reference TRBV5-1 and TRBJ2-3 gives the whole variable domain KAGVTQTPRYLIKTRGQQVTLSCSPISGHRSVSWYQQTPGQGLQFLFEYFSETQRNKGNFPGRFSGRQFSNSRSEMNVSTLELGDSALYLCASSAGGSQSTDTQYFGPGTRLTVL.

This clone appeared a single time. The chain uses TRBV19 and TRBJ1-4; D gene unclear. This CDR3 has 13 amino acids. Trimming removed 5 bases from V and 3 bases from J, with 7 bases in between. CDR1 is LNHDA and CDR2 is SQIVND in the germline V gene (reference sequence). The CDR3 region is CASSPSPNEKLFF. The CDR3 DNA is TGTGCCAGTAGTCCCTCGCCTAATGAAAAACTGTTTTTT.

CDR3: CASSFSRNSPLHF. In nucleotides, the CDR3 is TGTGCCAGCAGCTTCTCTCGAAATTCACCCCTCCACTTT. The chain recombines TRBV11-3 with TRBJ1-6; no definite D call. V shed 3 bases and J shed 7 bases, with 7 bases lying between them. CDR3 length equals 13 residues. CDR1 SGHNT and CDR2 YENEEA come from the germline V gene.

The gene calls are TRBV21-1 and TRBJ2-7; no DNA check was done on the table's D call, TRBD1. TRBV21-1 is a pseudogene locus. The CDR3 is 16 residues long. The DNA for the CDR3 is TGTGCCAGCAGCAAAGGATCCGGGACAGGGGGCTACGAGCAGTACTTC. Its translation: CASSKGSGTGGYEQYF.

The CDR3 spells CASSLAGSGNTIYF. The CDR3 nucleotides read TGTGCCAGCAGCTTAGCCGGCTCTGGAAACACCATATATTTT. The rearrangement uses TRBV7-6 and TRBJ1-3; D gene unclear. The CDR3 sequence is 14 residues long. Germline values: CDR1 SGHVS, CDR2 FNYEAQ. V lost 0 bases and J 0 bases, leaving 3 bases between the germline ends.

This rearrangement joins TRBV5-8 to TRBJ2-7; D call uncertain. CDR1 and CDR2 from the germline V gene are SGHTS and YDEGEE. Trimming stripped 0 bases from V and 5 bases from J, with 3 bases between. The CDR3 sequence is 11 residues long. The CDR3 reads CASSLVDEQYF. The CDR3 region has the DNA TGTGCCAGCAGCTTGGTCGACGAGCAGTACTTC.

Details on this clone: The junction departs from the called germline gene at one end, perhaps through a read error. The chain uses TRBV7-7 and TRBJ1-5, with D uncertain. Germline CDR1 is SSHAT and CDR2 is FNYEAQ (reference sequence). This CDR3 is built from 15 residues. As DNA, the CDR3 is TGTGCTAGCAGCTTAGCGCAAAGTCCGGGGCAGCCCCAGCATTTT. Its protein product is CASSLAQSPGQPQHF.

The rearrangement joins TRBV6-6 to TRBJ2-2, with D uncertain. Germline lookup yields CDR1 MNHNY and CDR2 SVGAGI (reference sequence). The CDR3 loop spans 14 amino acids. Trimming stripped 7 bases from V and 5 bases from J, with 14 bases between. CDR3 region: CASTLANPTGELFF. CDR3 sequence (DNA): TGTGCCAGCACCTTAGCCAATCCAACCGGGGAGCTGTTTTTT.

The chain uses TRBV2 and TRBJ2-1; TRBD2 is a possible D gene (6 bases). CDR3 size: 16 residues. Germline V gene data show CDR1 as SNHLY and CDR2 as FYNNEI. The CDR3 is CASYFGVGSSYNEQFF. The CDR3 DNA reads TGTGCGAGCTATTTCGGAGTCGGGAGCTCCTACAATGAGCAGTTCTTC.

The V call is TRBV6-5, the J call TRBJ1-4, with TRBD1 identical over 9 bases. V shed 5 bases, J shed 8 bases, and the junction held 3 bases outside the gene matches. The CDR3 sequence is 13 residues long. The germline V gene has CDR1 MNHEY and CDR2 SVGAGI. CDR3 residues: CASSRDREEKLFF. CDR3 sequence (DNA): TGTGCCAGCAGTAGGGACAGGGAAGAAAAACTGTTTTTT.

The chain couples TRBV7-6 to TRBJ2-2, with a possible D match to TRBD2 (7 bases). The CDR3 runs to 15 residues. Germline values: CDR1 SGHVS, CDR2 FNYEAQ. V gave up 7 bases and J gave up 4 bases, with 16 bases separating them. This CDR3 reads CASTPGEGGTGELFF. The CDR3 DNA reads as TGTGCCAGCACCCCCGGGGAGGGGGGCACCGGGGAGCTGTTTTTT.

The chain employs TRBV19 and TRBJ2-2; 8 bases are a match to TRBD2. Unmatched junction bases numbered 8, after V lost 10 bases and J lost 4 bases. Germline V gene lookup returns CDR1 LNHDA and CDR2 SQIVND (reference sequence). This CDR3 spans 14 amino acids. The CDR3 nucleotides read TGTGCCACCGACGGGGGGGGAGGCACCGGGGAGCTGTTTTTT. It encodes CATDGGGGTGELFF.

This chain joins TRBV30 and TRBJ1-4, with 8 nucleotides matching TRBD1. The CDR3 totals 15 residues. CDR1 is GTSNPN, CDR2 SVGIG, per germline (reference sequence). V lost 4 bases, J lost 0 bases, and 4 bases stayed unmatched. Here the CDR3 reads CAWTGGASTNEKLFF. DNA for the CDR3: TGTGCCTGGACAGGGGGCGCGTCAACTAATGAAAAACTGTTTTTT.